Described below is a single T cell receptor beta chain sequence and its context. The data are from a study of cytomegalovirus exposure and HLA in healthy donors. The CDR3 spans 13 residues. Germline CDR1 MDHEN, CDR2 SYDVKM. The germline V and J ends were trimmed by 10 bases and 3 bases, with 13 bases remaining between them. PCR employed 60 Vbeta and 13 Jbeta primers. Sequencing was performed with immunoSEQ multiplex PCR; in TCRdb, only in-frame clones are kept and a portion is missing. Of about 200,000 clones in the sample, roughly 80% are singletons; the top ten hold 1.6%. The specimen sequenced was PBMCs. This sequence was found in a woman aged 50 to 65 in good health and CMV-seronegative. This rearrangement joins TRBV28 to TRBJ1-5; weak D call: TRBD1 (5 bases). CDR3 loop: CANSQGPNQPQHF. The CDR3 DNA is TGTGCCAACTCTCAGGGCCCCAATCAGCCCCAGCATTTT.